Below are 32 T cell receptor beta chains sequenced from a single sample in a study of blood T cell repertoires in COVID-19 (dated by TCRdb to 2018 to 2020). The method behind the library was the immunoSEQ multiplex PCR assay. TCRdb obtained this table from immuneACCESS and retained in-frame rearrangements with V and J assigned. These tables miss some clones; where compared with another copy, unresolved V genes account for less than half of the shortfall, and the remainder is unexplained. Present in this sample are a few hundred thousand clones, around 88% of which were seen just once. The ten biggest clones cover over 6% of the sample. Sequencing was carried out using peripheral blood. The receptor set was obtained from a woman in her twenties or thirties who had recovered from COVID-19.

The rearrangement joins TRBV2 to TRBJ2-1; the match to TRBD2 covers 9 bases. This CDR3 spans 15 amino acids. CDR1 and CDR2 from the germline V gene are SNHLY and FYNNEI. The V segment lost 7 bases and the J segment 5 bases; nucleotides outside the gene matches: 9. In nucleotides, the CDR3 is TGTGCCAGCACCCTGGGGCGGGGGGGCCACAATGAGCAGTTCTTC. It yields the protein CASTLGRGGHNEQFF.

The chain uses TRBV28 and TRBJ2-1, with unresolved D. This CDR3 contains 11 residues. Trimming took off 6 bases at V and 5 bases at J, with 5 bases between the two ends. From germline, CDR1 is MDHEN and CDR2 SYDVKM. The CDR3 protein is CASSPHNEQFF. In nucleotides, the CDR3 is TGTGCCAGCAGCCCTCACAATGAGCAGTTCTTC.

The chain carries TRBV7-2 and TRBJ2-1; D is unresolved. This CDR3 is built from 16 residues. CDR1 is SGHTA, CDR2 FQGNSA, per germline. V was trimmed by 1 base and J by 0 bases, leaving 10 bases between them. The DNA of the CDR3 is TGTGCCAGCAGCTTAGGTCGCGGCCTCTCCTACAATGAGCAGTTCTTC. Protein product: CASSLGRGLSYNEQFF.

The J gene is TRBJ2-7, the V gene TRBV11-2; 9 bases map to TRBD1. CDR1 SGHAT and CDR2 FQNNGV come from the germline V gene. V dropped 6 bases and J dropped 1; count of bases not matched to a gene: 7. The CDR3 covers 15 residues. CDR3 in amino acids: CASRNAGTGSYEQYF. The CDR3 DNA is TGTGCCAGCAGAAACGCCGGGACAGGGTCCTACGAGCAGTACTTC.

The chain recombines TRBV4-2 with TRBJ2-5; TRBD2 matches 9 bases. In germline, CDR1 is LGHNA, CDR2 YNFKEQ. V dropped 4 bases and J dropped 5; count of bases not matched to a gene: 8. The CDR3 is 15 residues long. CDR3 nucleotide sequence: TGTGCCAGCAGCCTATCGGGACTAGCAGCCGAGACCCAGTACTTC. It codes for CASSLSGLAAETQYF.

V usage is TRBV5-4 and J usage is TRBJ2-5; 8 positions match TRBD2. CDR1 is SGHNT and CDR2 is YYREEE in the germline V gene (reference sequence). The CDR3 is made up of 15 amino acids. J gave up 2 bases and V 2 bases, and 5 bases lay outside the gene matches. The CDR3 DNA is TGTGCCAGCAGCTTAGGACTAGCAGTTCAAGAGACCCAGTACTTC. It translates to CASSLGLAVQETQYF.

J is TRBJ2-1 and V is TRBV5-6; 8 bases line up with TRBD2. CDR3 size: 15 residues. Germline V gives CDR1 SGHDT, CDR2 YYEEEE. Germline trimming cut 1 base from V and 8 bases from J; bases unmatched to any gene: 8. The CDR3 is CASSLFFGGAYEQFF. CDR3 DNA sequence: TGTGCCAGCAGCTTGTTTTTCGGGGGGGCCTATGAGCAGTTCTTC.

This rearrangement joins TRBV5-4 to TRBJ1-1; D ambiguous. Trimming shortened V by 1 base and J by 5 bases, and 6 bases separated the two germline ends. The CDR3 is 12 residues long. Germline CDR1 is SGHNT and CDR2 is YYREEE (reference sequence). Here the CDR3 DNA reads TGTGCCAGCAGCTTGTCGGGGACTGAAGCTTTCTTT. Its translation is CASSLSGTEAFF.

The chain combines TRBV6-6 with TRBJ1-2; D gene uncertain. The CDR3 is 15 amino acids. Trimming left V 0 bases short and J 1 base short, with 9 bases between. CDR1 is MNHNY and CDR2 is SVGAGI in the germline V gene (reference sequence). CDR3 coding DNA: TGTGCCAGCAGTTACTCGAGGGCGGATAACTATGGCTACACCTTC. This codes for CASSYSRADNYGYTF.

V is TRBV3-1 (or the pseudogene TRBV3-2) and J is TRBJ2-5; 8 bases match TRBD2. Germline V gene sequence: CDR1 LGHDT, CDR2 YNNKEL (reference sequence). Trimming took 7 bases from V and 0 from J; bases not matched to a gene: 13. This CDR3 is built from 17 residues. The CDR3 DNA follows: TGTGCCAGCACCAGGGGACTAGAGGATATGTACCAAGAGACCCAGTACTTC. Its protein product is CASTRGLEDMYQETQYF.

J is TRBJ2-7 and V is TRBV10-3, with TRBD1 matching over 8 bases. CDR3 length: 13 residues. Losses at the gene ends were 3 bases for V and 5 bases for J; bases not matched to a gene: 3. The germline V gene encodes CDR1 ENHRY and CDR2 SYGVKD. In DNA, the CDR3 is TGTGCCATCAGTGACAGGGGGCTAGACGAGCAGTACTTC. It is translated as CAISDRGLDEQYF.

The rearrangement links TRBV18 to TRBJ2-3, with 8 bases lining up with TRBD1. V was clipped by 0 bases and J by 4 bases; unmatched bases: 3. This CDR3 is 15 amino acids long. Germline V gene data show CDR1 as KGHSH and CDR2 as LQKENI. The CDR3 DNA follows: TGTGCCAGCTCACCACCCCAGGGACAGGCAGATACGCAGTATTTT. It yields the protein CASSPPQGQADTQYF.

The chain is built from TRBV7-9 and TRBJ2-7; 7 positions match TRBD1. The V segment lost 3 bases and the J segment 1 base; nucleotides outside the gene matches: 3. The CDR3 is made up of 14 amino acids. CDR1 and CDR2 from the germline V gene are SEHNR and FQNEAQ (reference sequence). The CDR3 region has the DNA TGTGCCAGCAGCTTCGACAGGGTATCCTACGAGCAGTACTTC. Translation: CASSFDRVSYEQYF.

The rearrangement joins TRBV12-3 or TRBV12-4 to TRBJ1-4; 7 nucleotides match TRBD1. The CDR3 sequence is 13 residues long. The V segment lost 3 bases and the J segment 7 bases; nucleotides outside the gene matches: 2. The CDR3 DNA follows: TGTGCCAGCAGTTTGGGACAGAGTGAAAAACTGTTTTTT. Translating it yields CASSLGQSEKLFF.

The rearrangement uses TRBV4-2 and TRBJ1-3, with no clear D. Germline V gene data show CDR1 as LGHNA and CDR2 as YNFKEQ. The CDR3 is made up of 15 amino acids. The V end was cut by 4 bases, the J end by 7 bases, with 17 bases between. CDR3 sequence reads: CASSPFFGEDNTIYF. The CDR3 DNA is TGTGCCAGCAGCCCCTTCTTCGGGGAGGATAACACCATATATTTT.

The rearrangement joins TRBV5-1 to TRBJ2-2, with 8 bases aligning to TRBD1. V dropped 0 bases and J dropped 5; count of bases not matched to a gene: 6. CDR1 SGHRS and CDR2 YFSETQ come from the germline V gene. The CDR3 covers 16 residues. CDR3 residues: CASSLDLQGGTGELFF. The CDR3 nucleotides are TGCGCCAGCAGCTTGGATTTACAGGGGGGAACCGGGGAGCTGTTTTTT.

This sequence joins TRBV5-6 and TRBJ1-1, with D possibly TRBD1 on 5 matching bases. Germline V gene lookup returns CDR1 SGHDT and CDR2 YYEEEE. CDR3 length: 14 residues. The V end lost 3 bases, the J end lost 6 bases, and 15 bases lay between the germline ends. As DNA, the CDR3 is TGTGCCAGCAGCTGGGGCGCGGGGGTTCCTGAAGCTTTCTTT. Translating it yields CASSWGAGVPEAFF.

The rearrangement links TRBV19 to TRBJ2-3, with 7 bases aligning to TRBD2. V trimming: 0 bases; J trimming: 6 bases; junction bases outside the gene matches: 9. The CDR3 has 16 residues. Germline loops: CDR1 LNHDA, CDR2 SQIVND (reference sequence). CDR3 loop: CASSIDHGGTVDTQYF. In nucleotides, the CDR3 is TGTGCCAGTAGTATAGATCACGGGGGGACCGTCGATACGCAGTATTTT.

The genes are TRBV2 and TRBJ1-1; tentative D call: TRBD1 (5 bases). The germline V gene has CDR1 SNHLY and CDR2 FYNNEI. V shed 7 bases and J shed 8 bases, with 20 bases lying between them. The CDR3 extends over 14 amino acids. Written as DNA, the CDR3 is TGTGCCAGCAACACAGGACATTTACTCCGCGAAGCTTTCTTT. This codes for CASNTGHLLREAFF.

There are a few counts of this clone. The chain is built from TRBV2 and TRBJ2-5, with 11 bases fitting TRBD2. V trimming: 8 bases; J trimming: 1 base; junction bases outside the gene matches: 6. This CDR3 is 15 amino acids long. Germline loops: CDR1 SNHLY, CDR2 FYNNEI. The CDR3 DNA reads as TGTGCCAGCCAGAGACTAGCGGGGCGCCAAGAGACCCAGTACTTC. It encodes CASQRLAGRQETQYF.

The CDR3 reads CASSYMTSNTGELFF. As DNA, the CDR3 is TGTGCCAGCAGTTATATGACATCGAACACCGGGGAGCTGTTTTTT. This chain uses TRBV6-6 with TRBJ2-2; D is unclear. Deletions cut 3 bases from V and 0 bases from J, with 8 bases between. This CDR3 region has 15 residues. CDR1 is MNHNY, CDR2 SVGAGI, per germline (reference sequence).

This chain links TRBV6-5 with TRBJ2-7; D gene uncertain. Deletions cut 0 bases from V and 4 bases from J, with 13 bases between. This CDR3 is 15 amino acids long. Germline V gene sequence: CDR1 MNHEY, CDR2 SVGAGI. The CDR3 reads CASSYSSSGLYEQYF. The CDR3 DNA reads as TGTGCCAGCAGTTACTCGAGCTCTGGTCTGTACGAGCAGTACTTC.

This rearrangement joins TRBV6-6 to TRBJ1-1, with no clear D. CDR3 length equals 15 residues. The V gene's germline CDR1 is MNHNY and CDR2 SVGAGI (reference sequence). V lost 0 bases, J lost 8 bases, and 16 bases lay in between. This CDR3 reads CASSYSPASGREAFF. CDR3 in DNA: TGTGCCAGCAGTTACTCGCCAGCCTCAGGTAGAGAAGCTTTCTTT.

This chain's CDR3 is CALGGLGNTEAFF. The CDR3 nucleotides are TGTGCCCTCGGGGGGTTAGGGAACACTGAAGCTTTCTTT. The chain uses TRBV28 and TRBJ1-1; D is possibly TRBD1 (5 bases). V lost 11 bases, J lost 1 base, and 14 bases lay in between. CDR3 length: 13 residues. Per the germline V gene, CDR1 is MDHEN and CDR2 is SYDVKM. Looking up the rest from reference TRBV28 and TRBJ1-1 gives the full variable domain: DVKVTQSSRYLVKRTGEKVFLECVQDMDHENMFWYRQDPGLGLRLIYFSYDVKMKEKGDIPEGYSVSREKKERFSLILESASTNQTSMYLCALGGLGNTEAFFGQGTRLTVV.

The chain joins TRBV9 to TRBJ2-1; 11 positions agree with TRBD2. CDR3 length: 15 residues. Trimming at V came to 3 bases and at J to 2 bases, leaving 1 base not matched to a gene. Germline-derived CDR1 and CDR2 are SGDLS and YYNGEE. CDR3 loop: CASSETSGAYNEQFF. CDR3 coding DNA: TGTGCCAGCAGCGAGACTAGCGGGGCCTACAATGAGCAGTTCTTC.

V gene TRBV6-5 combines with J gene TRBJ2-7, with 9 bases fitting TRBD1. This CDR3 has 14 residues. With 4 bases clipped from V and 0 bases from J, the junction kept 1 base outside the gene matches. The germline CDR1 and CDR2 sequences are MNHEY and SVGAGI. CDR3 protein: CASSWDRVSYEQYF. In DNA, the CDR3 is TGTGCCAGCAGTTGGGACAGGGTCTCCTACGAGCAGTACTTC.

The chain is built from TRBV6-6 and TRBJ1-5; maybe TRBD1 (6 bases). From germline, CDR1 is MNHNY and CDR2 SVGAGI (reference sequence). The CDR3 extends over 14 amino acids. V lost 4 bases and J 7 bases, leaving 14 bases between the germline ends. In DNA, the CDR3 is TGTGCCAGCAGTTTCCCAGGGGTGGGACAGCCCCAGCATTTT. Translating it yields CASSFPGVGQPQHF.

This clone was picked up a small number of times. The CDR3 loop reads CASSTTINSPLHF. DNA for the CDR3: TGTGCCAGCAGTACCACTATCAATTCACCCCTCCACTTT. The chain couples TRBV6-5 to TRBJ1-6; D unresolved. Trimming took off 5 bases at V and 7 bases at J, with 9 bases between the two ends. CDR1 MNHEY and CDR2 SVGAGI come from the germline V gene. This CDR3 has 13 residues.

This rearrangement joins TRBV6-6 to TRBJ1-6; 9 bases align to TRBD1. Germline V CDR1 and CDR2: MNHNY, SVGAGI (reference sequence). The CDR3 covers 16 residues. V trimming: 5 bases; J trimming: 12 bases; junction bases outside the gene matches: 14. The CDR3 DNA is TGTGCCAGCAGTCCCCTTGGGGGACAGGGCTTGTTACCCCTCCACTTT. Protein: CASSPLGGQGLLPLHF.

The CDR3 DNA is TGTGCCAGCAGCCCCGGGACAGTCCAAGAGACCCAGTACTTC. The encoded protein is CASSPGTVQETQYF. The chain combines TRBV2 with TRBJ2-5, with TRBD1 matching over 7 bases. Unmatched junction bases numbered 5, after V lost 6 bases and J lost 1 base. Germline lookup yields CDR1 SNHLY and CDR2 FYNNEI. This CDR3 region has 14 residues.

The chain employs TRBV6-5 and TRBJ2-1, with a tentative D call TRBD2 (7 bases). V was cut by 6 bases and J by 0 bases, with 12 bases left in between. Germline V CDR1 and CDR2: MNHEY, SVGAGI. The CDR3 length is 15 residues. CDR3 amino acids: CASRVRGGSYNEQFF. The CDR3 DNA reads TGTGCCAGCAGAGTAAGGGGGGGCTCCTACAATGAGCAGTTCTTC.

CDR3 sequence: CASSNTGFDNSPLHF. CDR3 nucleotide sequence: TGTGCCAGCAGTAATACAGGGTTCGATAATTCACCCCTCCACTTT. The chain joins TRBV6-1 to TRBJ1-6; D is possibly TRBD1 (6 bases). Germline values: CDR1 MNHNS, CDR2 SASEGT. The CDR3 length is 15 residues. V lost 5 bases to trimming and J lost 5 bases, with 13 bases between them.